The source of this T cell receptor (beta chain) is a study of blood T cell repertoires in COVID-19. Study information: From the United States, Italy and Spain came samples of acute and convalescent COVID-19. In each case, the material was cDNA or gDNA derived from T cells, B-cell-depleted T cells, or PBMCs.

This CDR3 is 16 amino acids long. The J segment lost 2 bases and the V segment lost 4 bases, leaving 7 bases of the junction unmatched. Germline loops: CDR1 SGHRS, CDR2 YFSETQ. Authors' data handling: The authors estimated nucleated cell counts from reference gene primer amplification. Using immunoSEQ multiplex PCR, the repertoire was profiled, and TCRdb retains in-frame clones only, with some absent. Clone size and V and J calls were adopted from that table, with D and trimming inferred from the DNA. The repertoire holds 170,000 or so clones, with approximately 86% as singletons. The sample consisted of peripheral blood. This sequence was found in a man aged 35-49 years with active or convalescent COVID-19. V is TRBV5-1 and J is TRBJ2-2; 8 nucleotides match TRBD2. The CDR3 reads CASSASGTSNTGELFF. The CDR3 DNA sequence: TGCGCCAGCAGCGCGTCCGGGACTAGTAACACCGGGGAGCTGTTTTTT.